These 30 T cell receptor beta chains were sequenced from one sample in a study of CD8 T cells in Susac syndrome. An amount of RNA that ranged from about 0.45 to 1 ug was reverse transcribed with random hexamers. TCRdb recomputed calls from the immunoSEQ multiplex PCR reads with MiXCR, one row per CDR3 protein. The sample consists of a few hundred thousand distinct CDR3 sequences, roughly 93% of them appearing once. Input material: CD4+ T cells from PBMCs. The receptors were gathered from a human donor with Susac syndrome.

This rearrangement joins TRBV18 to TRBJ1-5; D is uncertain. The CDR3 is 14 amino acids. Germline assignment: CDR1 KGHSH and CDR2 LQKENI. V was pared by 3 bases and J by 4 bases, with 10 bases between. CDR3 DNA sequence: TGTGCCAGCTCACCGGAGACCTCGAATCAGCCCCAGCATTTT. Encoded protein: CASSPETSNQPQHF.

The chain combines TRBV5-6 with TRBJ2-6; D call uncertain. This CDR3 comprises 11 residues. Trimming took off 0 bases at V and 13 bases at J, with 5 bases between the two ends. The germline V gene encodes CDR1 SGHDT and CDR2 YYEEEE. The CDR3 sequence is CASSLGPVLTF. For the CDR3, the DNA is TGTGCCAGCAGCTTGGGGCCGGTCCTGACTTTC. The full variable domain, completed using reference TRBV5-6 and TRBJ2-6, is DAGVTQSPTHLIKTRGQQVTLRCSPKSGHDTVSWYQQALGQGPQFIFQYYEEEERQRGNFPDRFSGHQFPNYSSELNVNALLLGDSALYLCASSLGPVLTFGAGSRLTVL.

This rearrangement joins TRBV5-1 to TRBJ2-7; 8 nucleotides match TRBD1. The trim removed 4 bases at V and 5 bases at J, leaving 5 bases unmatched. The CDR3 is made up of 13 amino acids. Germline values: CDR1 SGHRS, CDR2 YFSETQ. The CDR3 region is CASSVDRVDEQYF. DNA for the CDR3: TGCGCCAGCAGCGTGGACAGGGTTGACGAGCAGTACTTC.

The rearrangement links TRBV27 to TRBJ1-5; TRBD1 aligns across 9 bases. CDR3 length: 17 residues. J was trimmed by 6 bases and V by 3 bases; bases with no gene match: 12. Germline CDR1 MNHEY, CDR2 SMNVEV (reference sequence). The CDR3 nucleotides are TGTGCCAGCAGTTTGTGGGGGGGACAGGGTCGATCTCAGCCCCAGCATTTT. It specifies CASSLWGGQGRSQPQHF.

The chain is built from TRBV18 and TRBJ1-1; unclear D gene. V lost 3 bases and J 4 bases, leaving 3 bases between the germline ends. In germline, CDR1 is KGHSH, CDR2 LQKENI. The CDR3 is made up of 11 amino acids. CDR3 in DNA: TGTGCCAGCTCACCTTCCACTGAAGCTTTCTTT. It is translated as CASSPSTEAFF.

V and J are TRBV6-1 and TRBJ2-2, with 8 nucleotides matching TRBD2. After removal of 6 bases from V and 4 bases from J, the junction contained 16 bases not matched to a gene. This CDR3 spans 18 amino acids. CDR1 is MNHNS and CDR2 is SASEGT in the germline V gene. This chain's CDR3 is CASSRAGGAGALTGELFF. The DNA of the CDR3 is TGTGCCAGCAGCCGCGCGGGAGGAGCGGGGGCGCTCACCGGGGAGCTGTTTTTT.

The J gene is TRBJ2-3, the V gene TRBV6-5; D is undetermined. This CDR3 comprises 11 residues. V lost 7 bases and J lost 7, with 9 bases in between. Germline loops: CDR1 MNHEY, CDR2 SVGAGI. The CDR3 DNA is TGTGCCAGCATTCGAGGCAATACGCAGTATTTT. Translation: CASIRGNTQYF.

For the CDR3, the DNA is TGTGCCAGCAGCTTCAGGGGGAGGGAGTACTTC. It codes for CASSFRGREYF. The V and J genes are TRBV5-6 and TRBJ2-7, with D perhaps being TRBD1 or TRBD2 (7 bases each). Trimming stripped 2 bases from V and 11 bases from J, with 11 bases between. The germline V gene encodes CDR1 SGHDT and CDR2 YYEEEE. This CDR3 is built from 11 residues.

The V gene is TRBV28, the J gene TRBJ2-5; D gene ambiguous. The CDR3 covers 14 residues. Germline V lookup: CDR1 MDHEN, CDR2 SYDVKM. Trimming stripped 5 bases from V and 5 bases from J, with 15 bases between. As DNA, the CDR3 is TGTGCCAGCAGTCCGTATACCCAGGAGGAGACCCAGTACTTC. It is translated as CASSPYTQEETQYF.

V and J are TRBV28 and TRBJ1-5; D gene uncertain. The ends were cut back, 6 bases at V and 7 bases at J, with 10 bases in the middle. Germline lookup yields CDR1 MDHEN and CDR2 SYDVKM. The CDR3 sequence is 12 residues long. The CDR3 nucleotides read TGTGCCAGCAGGGAAGGGAGCCAGCCCCAGCATTTT. This codes for CASREGSQPQHF.

The chain is built from TRBV19 and TRBJ2-7; D unresolved. Germline CDR1 is LNHDA and CDR2 is SQIVND (reference sequence). The CDR3 has 14 residues. V lost 2 bases and J 3 bases, leaving 11 bases between the germline ends. The CDR3 DNA reads TGTGCCAGTAGTATAAAAACAGCAAACTACGAGCAGTACTTC. Its protein is CASSIKTANYEQYF.

The chain uses TRBV27 and TRBJ2-3; 9 positions agree with TRBD2. The CDR3 totals 15 residues. The J segment lost 7 bases and the V segment lost 6 bases, leaving 11 bases of the junction unmatched. Per germline, CDR1 MNHEY and CDR2 SMNVEV (reference sequence). CDR3 DNA sequence: TGTGCCAGCAGCTGGGGGCGGGGGGGAAGGAATACGCAGTATTTT. Encoded protein: CASSWGRGGRNTQYF.

The V gene is TRBV5-4, the J gene TRBJ2-4, with 11 bases aligning to TRBD2. Germline CDR1 and CDR2: SGHNT and YYREEE (reference sequence). V gave up 4 bases and J gave up 0 bases; unmatched junction bases: 6. The CDR3 has 17 amino acids. CDR3 in DNA: TGTGCCAGCAGCCTGCGACTAGCGGGGCTAGCCAAAAACATTCAGTACTTC. Its protein product is CASSLRLAGLAKNIQYF. Full variable domain (rest looked up from reference TRBV5-4 and TRBJ2-4): ETGVTQSPTHLIKTRGQQVTLRCSSQSGHNTVSWYQQALGQGPQFIFQYYREEENGRGNFPPRFSGLQFPNYSSELNVNALELDDSALYLCASSLRLAGLAKNIQYFGAGTRLSVL.

V gene TRBV28 combines with J gene TRBJ2-7; either TRBD1 or TRBD2 may fit D (7 bases each). The V and J ends lost 10 bases and 5 bases respectively, with 18 bases between them. The CDR3 runs 13 residues. Germline lookup yields CDR1 MDHEN and CDR2 SYDVKM. The CDR3 protein is CATTQGEGDEQYF. The CDR3 bases are TGTGCCACCACGCAGGGGGAGGGTGACGAGCAGTACTTC.

This clonotype was seen a few times. The genes are TRBV18 and TRBJ2-2; unclear D gene. The length of the CDR3 is 14 residues. Germline CDR1 is KGHSH and CDR2 is LQKENI. Trimming pared 2 bases from V and 4 bases from J, leaving 8 bases between. The CDR3 DNA is TGTGCCAGCTCACCAGGGCCGTCCACCGGGGAGCTGTTTTTT. The encoded protein is CASSPGPSTGELFF.

The chain carries TRBV20-1 and TRBJ2-7; weak D call: TRBD2 (6 bases). CDR3 length equals 14 residues. The V gene lost 3 bases and the J gene lost 7 bases, with 19 bases spanning the gap. The germline CDR1 and CDR2 sequences are DFQATT and SNEGSKA (reference sequence). CDR3: CSARTVLGTREQYF. The CDR3 DNA is TGCAGTGCTAGGACCGTCCTAGGGACTCGGGAGCAGTACTTC.

The chain couples TRBV7-9 to TRBJ2-3; 11 bases align to TRBD2. The V segment lost 2 bases and the J segment 4 bases; nucleotides outside the gene matches: 5. The CDR3 sequence is 16 residues long. Per the germline V gene, CDR1 is SEHNR and CDR2 is FQNEAQ (reference sequence). The CDR3 is CASSLSLAGGADTQYF. The CDR3 DNA is TGTGCCAGCAGCTTATCCCTAGCGGGGGGCGCAGATACGCAGTATTTT.

The gene calls are TRBV15 and TRBJ1-4, with no clear D. Trimming took off 1 base at V and 0 bases at J, with 0 bases between the two ends. CDR1 and CDR2 from the germline V gene are LNHNV and YYDKDF (reference sequence). The CDR3 has 13 residues. This chain's CDR3 is CATSRATNEKLFF. DNA for the CDR3: TGTGCCACCAGCAGAGCAACTAATGAAAAACTGTTTTTT.

For this clonotype: Compared with germline, one end of the junction differs, possibly owing to a read error. The CDR3 nucleotides are TGCGCCAGCAGCTCTGGGACCTGGGGAGAGGCCCAGTACTTC. Amino acid sequence: CASSSGTWGEAQYF. V is TRBV5-1 and J is TRBJ2-5, with D tentatively TRBD1 or TRBD2 (5 bases each). Germline V gene data show CDR1 as SGHRS and CDR2 as YFSETQ. This CDR3 is 14 amino acids long.

The chain combines TRBV3-1 with TRBJ2-3; 8 nucleotides agree with TRBD2. The CDR3 contains 15 residues. Trimming cost V 5 bases and J 4 bases; bases outside gene matches: 8. CDR1 and CDR2 from the germline V gene are LGHDT and YNNKEL (reference sequence). CDR3 DNA: TGTGCCAGCAGCGGGCCGACAGCGGGGGCAGATACGCAGTATTTT. This codes for CASSGPTAGADTQYF.

This rearrangement joins TRBV6-2 or TRBV6-3 to TRBJ2-2; D is perhaps TRBD1 (5 bases). The CDR3 loop spans 13 amino acids. Trimming pared 6 bases from V and 4 bases from J, leaving 9 bases between. The germline gives CDR1 MNHEY, CDR2 SVGEGT. The CDR3 reads CASRGHVTGELFF. The DNA of the CDR3 is TGTGCCAGCAGGGGGCATGTCACCGGGGAGCTGTTTTTT.

The rearrangement uses TRBV7-2 and TRBJ1-2, with 7 bases fitting TRBD1. Germline lookup yields CDR1 SGHTA and CDR2 FQGNSA. The CDR3 sequence is 13 residues long. J gave up 9 bases and V 9 bases, and 13 bases lay outside the gene matches. The CDR3 DNA reads as TGTGCCAGTCTTCGAGGGGGCCCGGGGAGCTACACCTTC. Encoded protein: CASLRGGPGSYTF.

The chain joins TRBV29-1 to TRBJ2-3; possible D gene TRBD1, 5 bases. Per the germline V gene, CDR1 is SQVTM and CDR2 is ANQGSEA. The CDR3 contains 12 residues. The V and J ends lost 6 bases and 4 bases respectively, with 11 bases between them. In nucleotides, the CDR3 is TGCAGCGTCCTGACAGTCCCAGATACGCAGTATTTT. This gives the protein CSVLTVPDTQYF.

The V gene is TRBV19, the J gene TRBJ2-5; maybe TRBD2 (6 bases). The germline V and J ends were trimmed by 9 bases and 0 bases, with 17 bases remaining between them. The germline V gene encodes CDR1 LNHDA and CDR2 SQIVND (reference sequence). CDR3 size: 15 residues. CDR3 amino acids: CASAPAAGYQETQYF. CDR3 sequence (DNA): TGTGCCAGCGCCCCCGCGGCGGGGTACCAAGAGACCCAGTACTTC.

The chain has TRBV19 and TRBJ2-4; 9 positions match TRBD1. With V trimmed by 3 bases and J by 8 bases, 8 bases remained unmatched. Germline V gene sequence: CDR1 LNHDA, CDR2 SQIVND (reference sequence). CDR3 length equals 15 residues. CDR3 nucleotide sequence: TGTGCCAGTAGTATCGGTCGGGACAGGGTACACATTCAGTACTTC. This sequence encodes CASSIGRDRVHIQYF.

This clonotype came up once. V is TRBV29-1 and J is TRBJ2-7; TRBD1 or TRBD2 may be the D gene (5 bases each). V was pared by 3 bases and J by 5 bases, with 17 bases between. This CDR3 contains 14 residues. Per the germline V gene, CDR1 is SQVTM and CDR2 is ANQGSEA. CDR3: CSVEGLKGSNEQYF. The CDR3 nucleotides are TGCAGCGTTGAGGGTTTGAAGGGGAGCAACGAGCAGTACTTC.

The V call is TRBV20-1, the J call TRBJ2-7; TRBD2 agrees at 14 bases. The germline CDR1 and CDR2 sequences are DFQATT and SNEGSKA (reference sequence). The CDR3 is 17 amino acids. The trim removed 1 base at V and 0 bases at J, leaving 5 bases unmatched. The CDR3 DNA is TGCAGTGCTAGAGCGGGACTAGCGGGGGTAGACTCCTACGAGCAGTACTTC. Protein: CSARAGLAGVDSYEQYF.

V gene TRBV5-1 combines with J gene TRBJ2-6; tentatively, D is TRBD2 (5 bases). CDR1 is SGHRS, CDR2 YFSETQ, per germline. CDR3 length equals 14 residues. The ends were cut back, 7 bases at V and 0 bases at J, with 8 bases in the middle. The CDR3 region has the DNA TGCGCCAGCTACCGGGGCTCTGGGGCCAACGTCCTGACTTTC. Translated: CASYRGSGANVLTF.

The gene calls are TRBV20-1 and TRBJ2-3; 7 positions agree with TRBD2. CDR1 is DFQATT and CDR2 is SNEGSKA in the germline V gene (reference sequence). The CDR3 spans 14 residues. V lost 3 bases, J lost 4 bases, and 7 bases stayed unmatched. The CDR3 bases are TGCAGTGCTAGGGGACCCGGGAGGTCAGATACGCAGTATTTT. It encodes CSARGPGRSDTQYF.

V usage is TRBV15 and J usage is TRBJ1-2, with D hard to call. This CDR3 region has 16 residues. Trimming shortened V by 0 bases and J by 5 bases, and 16 bases separated the two germline ends. The V gene's germline CDR1 is LNHNV and CDR2 YYDKDF (reference sequence). CDR3 amino acids: CATSRDRVLGGYGYTF. The CDR3 coding sequence is TGTGCCACCAGCAGAGATCGAGTGCTGGGAGGGTATGGCTACACCTTC.